Sequencing of this TCR beta chain was carried out in a study of T cell repertoires in ileal Crohn's disease (dated by TCRdb to the late 2010s). Turning to the overall study: At the time of surgery, roughly 34% of patients were active smokers, and the median duration of disease was 7.5 to 8.5 years. TCR repertoire analysis was done in 55 to 70 Crohn's disease patients from a prospective multicentre cohort. M6 samples were neoterminal ileum biopsies taken at postoperative colonoscopy. A total of 170 or so mucosal samples from some 50 patients were sequenced, with samples obtained at several locations on the surgical specimen and at postoperative endoscopy. Every patient underwent surgery because of a complication, which was stricturing disease in 61% of cases and penetrating disease in about 39%. Running in parallel with the study was a multicentre cohort set up to find predictors of early endoscopic recurrence following ileocolonic resection. Endoscopic postoperative recurrence was defined by a Rutgeerts score above i0. Roughly half of the patients were given postoperative therapy, with 18 on anti-TNF agents and about a dozen on thiopurines.

For commercial TCRB immunosequencing, approximately 500 nanograms of biopsy DNA were submitted for each sample. Adaptive Biotechnology amplified CDR3 regions from genomic DNA with a two-step multiplex PCR that controlled for amplification bias. Primers covering every V and J gene segment were used in the first PCR, while barcodes and Illumina adapters were added in the second PCR. An Illumina instrument was used to sequence the CDR3 libraries. As for the authors' bioinformatics: The analysis drew on both the pipelines supplied by the vendor and custom analysis of the raw data in R/Bioconductor running R version 3.3.0. Clonality, ranging from 0 to 1, was calculated as the inverse of the normalised Shannon entropy of all productive clones. The repertoire share taken up by the top 100 clones defined high-frequency clones, and only clones that passed a 95% confidence test were kept. The Simpson index measured repertoire diversity, and the Morisita-Horn index measured overlap between samples. TCRdb stores this immuneACCESS table with in-frame sequences only. Part of the clones is absent; in the studies checked, under half of the shortfall reflects unresolved V genes, and no reason is known for the rest. The DNA was the basis for D and trimming; V, J and clone size are from that table. Present in this sample are 7,000 or so clones, approximately 81% of which were seen just once. Of the sample, roughly 7% is held by the ten largest clones.

Study-wide conclusions, independent of this receptor: Within the first year after surgery, the timing of postoperative endoscopy varied, and the median delay was about seven months. Higher percentages of high-frequency clones at the time of surgery were linked to endoscopic recurrence, and every patient with clonality above 26.8% (18/57) had recurrence. Mucosal CD4 and CD8 T cells were sorted and sequenced only in a subgroup of patients, whose size was not stated. Compared with CD4 T cells, sorted CD8 T cells contained more high-frequency clones, which suggests that the mucosal expansions were mostly CD8. A significantly higher proportion of clonal expansions was observed in active smokers at surgery than in non-smokers (roughly 27% vs 19%, p=0.02).

The time point label corresponds to: neoterminal ileum biopsy at postoperative endoscopy, about 6 months after surgery. To be eligible, patients had to be adults with ileal or ileocolonic Crohn's disease and an indication for ileocolonic resection. Whole ileal mucosal biopsies were kept frozen at -80 degrees C prior to DNA extraction. Genomic DNA was extracted from frozen whole biopsies using a TRizol-based method and was quantified with a NanoDrop 2000 spectrophotometer. Note on this clone: Its specific antigen is unknown. No base quality values were provided; no much bigger clone lies one nucleotide off.

Specimen: ileal tissue. The receptor was derived from an adult with Crohn's disease.

The bases are TGTGCCTGGAAACTAGCGGGGGCCGGAGATACGCAGTATTTT. It translates as CAWKLAGAGDTQYF. The V and J genes are TRBV30 and TRBJ2-3, and 11 bases in between align with TRBD2. The CDR3, cysteine through phenylalanine, is 14 amino acids long. Left in the record is the CDR3 DNA by itself, 42 bases read in frame from the first base. The germline V and J ends show losses of 4 bases and 5 bases respectively, and no gene match explains 5 bases of the junction. For CDR1 and CDR2, the germline V gene (reference sequence) lists GTSNPN and SVGIG. The full variable domain, completed from the reference TRBV30 and TRBJ2-3 proteins outside the CDR3, reads SQTIHQWPATLVQPVGSPLSLECTVEGTSNPNLYWYRQAAGRGLQLLFYSVGIGQISSEVPQNLSASRPQDRQFILSSKKLLLSDSGFYLCAWKLAGAGDTQYFGPGTRLTVL.